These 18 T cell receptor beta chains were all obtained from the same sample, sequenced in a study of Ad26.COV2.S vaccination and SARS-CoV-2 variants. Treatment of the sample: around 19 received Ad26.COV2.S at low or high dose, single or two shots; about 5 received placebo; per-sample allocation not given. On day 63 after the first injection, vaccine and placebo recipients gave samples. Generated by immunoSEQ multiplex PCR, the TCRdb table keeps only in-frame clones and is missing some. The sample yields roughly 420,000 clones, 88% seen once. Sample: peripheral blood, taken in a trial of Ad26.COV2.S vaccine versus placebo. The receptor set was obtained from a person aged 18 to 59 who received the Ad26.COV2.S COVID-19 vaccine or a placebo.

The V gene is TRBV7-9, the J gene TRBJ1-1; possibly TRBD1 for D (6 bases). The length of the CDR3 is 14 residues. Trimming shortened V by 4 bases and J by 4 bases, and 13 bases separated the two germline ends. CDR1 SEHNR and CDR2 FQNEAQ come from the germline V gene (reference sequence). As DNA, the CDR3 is TGTGCCAGCAGCTGGATAACAGGGACCACTGAAGCTTTCTTT. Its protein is CASSWITGTTEAFF.

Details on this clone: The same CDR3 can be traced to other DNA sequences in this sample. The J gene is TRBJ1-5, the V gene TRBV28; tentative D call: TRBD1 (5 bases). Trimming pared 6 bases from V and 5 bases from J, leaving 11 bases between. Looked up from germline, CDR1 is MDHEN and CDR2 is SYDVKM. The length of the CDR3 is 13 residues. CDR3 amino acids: CASSWGRHQPQHF. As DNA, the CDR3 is TGTGCCAGCAGCTGGGGCCGACATCAGCCCCAGCATTTT.

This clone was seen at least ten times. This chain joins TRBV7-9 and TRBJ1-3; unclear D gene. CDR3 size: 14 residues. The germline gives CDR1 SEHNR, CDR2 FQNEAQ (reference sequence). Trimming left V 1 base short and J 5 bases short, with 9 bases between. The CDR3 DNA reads TGTGCCAGCAGCTTAGGGGTGAGCAGAAACACCATATATTTT. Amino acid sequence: CASSLGVSRNTIYF.

The CDR3: CASSPTGGGYEQYF. The CDR3 DNA follows: TGTGCCAGCAGCCCCACAGGGGGCGGCTACGAGCAGTACTTC. The chain carries TRBV6-5 and TRBJ2-7; 9 bases match TRBD1. CDR1 is MNHEY and CDR2 is SVGAGI in the germline V gene. The V segment lost 6 bases and the J segment 3 bases; nucleotides outside the gene matches: 6. CDR3 size: 14 residues.

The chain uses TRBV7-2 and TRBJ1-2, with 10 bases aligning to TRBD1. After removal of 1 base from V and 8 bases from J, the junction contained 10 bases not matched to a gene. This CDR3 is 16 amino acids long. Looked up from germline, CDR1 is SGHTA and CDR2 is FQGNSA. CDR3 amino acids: CASSLDGRDRGRGYTF. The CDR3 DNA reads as TGTGCCAGCAGCTTAGACGGGAGGGACAGGGGACGAGGCTACACCTTC.

The CDR3 reads CASSGQRGSSSGNTIYF. The CDR3 region has the DNA TGTGCCAGCAGTGGGCAAAGGGGGTCAAGCTCTGGAAACACCATATATTTT. The V gene is TRBV25-1, the J gene TRBJ1-3; the D gene is possibly TRBD1 (6 bases). Germline V lookup: CDR1 MGHDK, CDR2 SYGVNS. The CDR3 is made up of 17 amino acids. Trimming left V 4 bases short and J 0 bases short, with 16 bases between.

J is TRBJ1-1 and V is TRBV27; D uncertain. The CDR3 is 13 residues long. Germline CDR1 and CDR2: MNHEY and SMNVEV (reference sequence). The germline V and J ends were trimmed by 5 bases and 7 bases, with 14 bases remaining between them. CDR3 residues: CASSPIAGVEAFF. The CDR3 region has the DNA TGTGCCAGCAGTCCCATTGCCGGCGTTGAAGCTTTCTTT.

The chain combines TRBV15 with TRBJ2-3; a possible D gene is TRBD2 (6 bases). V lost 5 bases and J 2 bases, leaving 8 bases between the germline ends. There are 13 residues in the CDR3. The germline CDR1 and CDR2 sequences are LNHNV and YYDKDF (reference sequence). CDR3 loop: CATSAGITDTQYF. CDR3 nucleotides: TGTGCCACCAGCGCGGGGATCACAGATACGCAGTATTTT.

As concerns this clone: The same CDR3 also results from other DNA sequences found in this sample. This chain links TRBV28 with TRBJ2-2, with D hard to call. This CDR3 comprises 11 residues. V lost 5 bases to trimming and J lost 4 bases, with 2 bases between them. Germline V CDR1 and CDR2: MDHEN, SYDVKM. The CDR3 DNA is TGTGCCAGCAGTATCACCGGGGAGCTGTTTTTT. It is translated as CASSITGELFF.

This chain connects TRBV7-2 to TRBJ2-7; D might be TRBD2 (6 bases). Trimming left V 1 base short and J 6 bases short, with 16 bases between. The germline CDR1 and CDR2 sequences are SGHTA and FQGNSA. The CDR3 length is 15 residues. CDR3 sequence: CASSLVPGGDSEQYF. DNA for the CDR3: TGTGCCAGCAGCTTAGTCCCAGGCGGGGATTCCGAGCAGTACTTC.

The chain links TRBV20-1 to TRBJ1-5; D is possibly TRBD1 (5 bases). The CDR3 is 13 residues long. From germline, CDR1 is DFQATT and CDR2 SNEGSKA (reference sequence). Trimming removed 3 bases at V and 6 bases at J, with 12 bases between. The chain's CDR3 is CSASGGAGQPQHF. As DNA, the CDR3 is TGCAGTGCTAGTGGAGGGGCGGGTCAGCCCCAGCATTTT.

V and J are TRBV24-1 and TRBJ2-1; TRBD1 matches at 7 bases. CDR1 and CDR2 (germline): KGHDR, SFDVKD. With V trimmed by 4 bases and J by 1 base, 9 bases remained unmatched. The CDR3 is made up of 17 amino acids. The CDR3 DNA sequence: TGTGCCACCAGTGACACAATCCCGGGACAGTCCTACAATGAGCAGTTCTTC. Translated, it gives CATSDTIPGQSYNEQFF.

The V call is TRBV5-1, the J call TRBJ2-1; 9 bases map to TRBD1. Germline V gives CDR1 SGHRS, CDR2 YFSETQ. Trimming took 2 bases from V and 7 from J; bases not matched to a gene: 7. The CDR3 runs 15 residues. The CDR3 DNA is TGCGCCAGCAGCTTACCAAGACAGGGGGTGAATGAGCAGTTCTTC. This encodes CASSLPRQGVNEQFF.

CDR3 sequence reads: CASSVRVTGELFF. The CDR3 nucleotides read TGTGCCAGCAGCGTACGGGTGACCGGGGAGCTGTTTTTT. The V call is TRBV9, the J call TRBJ2-2; D is unresolved. CDR1 and CDR2 (germline): SGDLS, YYNGEE. There are 13 residues in the CDR3. V dropped 1 base and J dropped 5 bases, with 6 bases sitting between them. The entire variable domain, with the rest obtained from reference TRBV9 and TRBJ2-2, is as follows: DSGVTQTPKHLITATGQRVTLRCSPRSGDLSVYWYQQSLDQGLQFLIQYYNGEERAKGNILERFSAQQFPDLHSELNLSSLELGDSALYFCASSVRVTGELFFGEGSRLTVL.

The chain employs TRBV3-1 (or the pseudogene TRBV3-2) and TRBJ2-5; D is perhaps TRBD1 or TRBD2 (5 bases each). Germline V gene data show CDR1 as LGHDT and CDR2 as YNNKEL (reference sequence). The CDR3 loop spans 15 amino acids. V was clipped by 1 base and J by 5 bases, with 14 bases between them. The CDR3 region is CASSQVTPEGETQYF. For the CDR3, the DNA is TGTGCCAGCAGCCAAGTCACCCCCGAGGGGGAGACCCAGTACTTC.

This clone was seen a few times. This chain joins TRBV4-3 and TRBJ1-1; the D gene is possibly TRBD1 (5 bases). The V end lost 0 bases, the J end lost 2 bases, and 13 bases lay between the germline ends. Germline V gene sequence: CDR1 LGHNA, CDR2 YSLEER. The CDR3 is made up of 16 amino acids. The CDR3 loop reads CASSQEGVAVNTEAFF. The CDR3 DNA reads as TGCGCCAGCAGCCAAGAGGGGGTGGCAGTTAACACTGAAGCTTTCTTT.

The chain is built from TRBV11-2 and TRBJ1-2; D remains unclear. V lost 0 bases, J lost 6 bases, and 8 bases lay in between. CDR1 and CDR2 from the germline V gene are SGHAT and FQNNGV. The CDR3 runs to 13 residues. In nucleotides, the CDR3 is TGTGCCAGCAGCTTAGATCGGTGGGATGGCTACACCTTC. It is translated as CASSLDRWDGYTF.

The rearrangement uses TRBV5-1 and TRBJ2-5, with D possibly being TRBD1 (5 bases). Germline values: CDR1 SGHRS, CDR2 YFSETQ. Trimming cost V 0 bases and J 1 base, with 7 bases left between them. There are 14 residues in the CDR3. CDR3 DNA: TGCGCCAGCAGCTTGGGACAGCCCCAAGAGACCCAGTACTTC. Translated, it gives CASSLGQPQETQYF.